In this sample, the clone carrying this T cell receptor (beta chain) turned up a few times. Looked up from germline, CDR1 is LNHNV and CDR2 is YYDKDF (reference sequence). The CDR3 has 14 residues. Trimming took 0 bases from V and 10 from J, leaving 15 bases between them. Enrollees, roughly 18 to 89 years old, lived in 24 US areas. Participant reports of clinical history set cohort assignment. The data derive from a study of blood T cell repertoires in COVID-19. Authors' analysis steps: Researchers report that nucleated cell counts were estimated from reference gene primer amplification. Using immunoSEQ multiplex PCR, the repertoire was profiled, and TCRdb retains in-frame clones only, with some absent. V and J calls and clone size are those listed in that table; D and trimming were worked out from the DNA. The table lists 250,000 to 300,000 clones, 70% to 90% of them singletons.

Sequenced input: PBMCs or T cells enriched from blood (not recorded which). The rearrangement joins TRBV15 to TRBJ1-1; no reliable D call. This receptor was identified in a man between 18 and 29 years old who had recovered from COVID-19. CDR3 loop: CATSRDATPLGAFF. The CDR3, as DNA: TGTGCCACCAGCAGAGACGCCACCCCACTCGGAGCTTTCTTT.